These 20 T cell receptor beta chains came from one sample sequenced in a study of blood T cell repertoires in COVID-19. Sequencing used immunoSEQ multiplex PCR; TCRdb keeps in-frame clones, though not all of them. In the table there are 150,000 or so clones, approximately 80% of which are singletons. Sequenced material: peripheral blood. These receptors all come from a human donor in a cohort sampled during active COVID-19.

The chain is built from TRBV6-5 and TRBJ2-2; unclear D gene. The germline gives CDR1 MNHEY, CDR2 SVGAGI. The CDR3 has 13 residues. V was cut by 4 bases and J by 6 bases, with 9 bases left in between. In nucleotides, the CDR3 is TGTGCCAGCAGTTTCACAGAATCCGGGGAGCTGTTTTTT. This encodes CASSFTESGELFF.

In this sample, this clone turned up many times. The V and J genes are TRBV7-3 and TRBJ2-3; 7 bases fit TRBD2. Per germline, CDR1 SGHTA and CDR2 FQGTGA. The junction had 9 bases not matched to a gene; V was cut back by 1 base and J by 5 bases. This CDR3 is built from 16 residues. The CDR3 sequence is CASSLKWGRAQDTQYF. The CDR3 nucleotides read TGTGCCAGCAGCTTAAAATGGGGGAGGGCTCAAGATACGCAGTATTTT.

This clone was seen ten or more times. This rearrangement joins TRBV12-3 or TRBV12-4 to TRBJ2-2; 7 bases are a match to TRBD1. The CDR3 runs 13 residues. V lost 2 bases, J lost 6 bases, and 0 bases stayed unmatched. CDR3 nucleotides: TGTGCCAGCAGTTTAAGGGGGCCCGGGGAGCTGTTTTTT. Its protein is CASSLRGPGELFF.

The rearrangement uses TRBV29-1 and TRBJ2-7; D gene ambiguous. The V gene's germline CDR1 is SQVTM and CDR2 ANQGSEA. Trimming cost V 4 bases and J 1 base, with 8 bases left between them. The CDR3 consists of 12 residues. The CDR3 sequence: CSVGPQSYEQYF. The DNA for the CDR3 is TGCAGCGTTGGTCCGCAGTCCTACGAGCAGTACTTC.

The J gene is TRBJ2-1, the V gene TRBV6-6, with D possibly TRBD2 on 5 matching bases. The CDR3 length is 14 residues. From germline, CDR1 is MNHNY and CDR2 SVGAGI (reference sequence). The V and J ends lost 4 bases and 5 bases respectively, with 12 bases between them. Here the CDR3 DNA reads TGTGCCAGCAGTTCCGTACCGGAGGACAATGAGCAGTTCTTC. This translates into CASSSVPEDNEQFF.

This chain uses TRBV6-5 with TRBJ2-7; 7 bases match TRBD1. This CDR3 comprises 14 residues. V shed 4 bases and J 1 base; nucleotides not matched to a gene: 4. Germline V gives CDR1 MNHEY, CDR2 SVGAGI. The CDR3 DNA is TGTGCCAGCAGTTCTCGACAGGGATCCTACGAGCAGTACTTC. This sequence encodes CASSSRQGSYEQYF.

This clone was recorded a few times. The genes are TRBV24-1 and TRBJ1-1; 7 nucleotides match TRBD1. The CDR3 contains 13 residues. With 9 bases clipped from V and 5 bases from J, the junction kept 8 bases outside the gene matches. The germline CDR1 and CDR2 sequences are KGHDR and SFDVKD. CDR3 in DNA: TGTGCCACCTCTAAAGGGGGCACAACTGAAGCTTTCTTT. Its translation is CATSKGGTTEAFF.

J is TRBJ2-3 and V is TRBV15; maybe TRBD2 (6 bases). Germline loops: CDR1 LNHNV, CDR2 YYDKDF (reference sequence). CDR3 length: 13 residues. Trimming took 0 bases from V and 15 from J, leaving 16 bases between them. The CDR3 coding sequence is TGTGCCACCAGCAGAGATCAAGGGACTTCGAGCTATTTT. Its protein is CATSRDQGTSSYF.

This chain links TRBV5-1 with TRBJ2-7, with TRBD2 as a possible D gene (6 bases). Looked up from germline, CDR1 is SGHRS and CDR2 is YFSETQ. The CDR3 loop spans 12 amino acids. V lost 8 bases and J 1 base, leaving 10 bases between the germline ends. The CDR3: CASATSSYEQYF. The CDR3, as DNA: TGCGCCAGTGCGACTAGTTCCTACGAGCAGTACTTC. Supplemented by reference TRBV5-1 and TRBJ2-7, the full variable domain reads KAGVTQTPRYLIKTRGQQVTLSCSPISGHRSVSWYQQTPGQGLQFLFEYFSETQRNKGNFPGRFSGRQFSNSRSEMNVSTLELGDSALYLCASATSSYEQYFGPGTRLTVT.

V is TRBV24-1 and J is TRBJ1-2, with unresolved D. The V gene's germline CDR1 is KGHDR and CDR2 SFDVKD. V dropped 3 bases and J dropped 0 bases, with 13 bases sitting between them. There are 16 residues in the CDR3. CDR3 region: CATSDGGIQANYGYTF. The CDR3 bases are TGTGCCACCAGTGATGGCGGGATTCAAGCTAACTATGGCTACACCTTC.

This clone was found a few times. This sequence joins TRBV5-1 and TRBJ1-6; D is unresolved. Germline loops: CDR1 SGHRS, CDR2 YFSETQ. Trimming stripped 3 bases from V and 8 bases from J, with 18 bases between. The CDR3 is made up of 16 amino acids. CDR3 DNA: TGCGCCAGCAGCTCCTGGTTGCAGGCTCAGGATTCACCCCTCCACTTT. Protein product: CASSSWLQAQDSPLHF.

The chain joins TRBV7-9 to TRBJ2-6; D not resolved. The CDR3 is 15 residues long. Germline V lookup: CDR1 SEHNR, CDR2 FQNEAQ (reference sequence). Trimming removed 4 bases at V and 4 bases at J, with 11 bases between. The CDR3 spells CASSSAKSGANVLTF. CDR3 DNA sequence: TGTGCCAGCAGCTCCGCGAAGTCCGGGGCCAACGTCCTGACTTTC.

The CDR3 DNA reads as TGTGCCAGCAGTTTACGGGAGAACACTGAAGCTTTCTTT. Translated, it gives CASSLRENTEAFF. The gene calls are TRBV27 and TRBJ1-1; no definite D call. Germline-derived CDR1 and CDR2 are MNHEY and SMNVEV (reference sequence). The length of the CDR3 is 13 residues. The V end was cut by 2 bases, the J end by 1 base, with 5 bases between.

The V gene is TRBV2, the J gene TRBJ2-2, with TRBD2 identical over 8 bases. Germline CDR1 reads SNHLY; CDR2 reads FYNNEI. After removal of 8 bases from V and 3 bases from J, the junction contained 5 bases not matched to a gene. The CDR3 covers 14 residues. The DNA for the CDR3 is TGTGCCAGCGGTAGCGGGATGTACACCGGGGAGCTGTTTTTT. Protein product: CASGSGMYTGELFF.

The rearrangement joins TRBV7-8 to TRBJ2-5; no reliable D call. The length of the CDR3 is 15 residues. The germline CDR1 and CDR2 sequences are SGHVS and FQNEAQ. The germline V and J ends were trimmed by 5 bases and 4 bases, with 17 bases remaining between them. CDR3 DNA sequence: TGTGCCAGCAGCCCTACCTTGGTAGCATCAGAGACCCAGTACTTC. Residues: CASSPTLVASETQYF.

The J gene is TRBJ2-5, the V gene TRBV28; a possible D gene is TRBD2 (5 bases). Trimming took 3 bases from V and 4 from J, leaving 15 bases between them. CDR1 and CDR2 from the germline V gene are MDHEN and SYDVKM. This CDR3 comprises 15 residues. The CDR3 reads CASSFSDGIGETQYF. DNA for the CDR3: TGTGCCAGCAGTTTCTCGGACGGGATAGGAGAGACCCAGTACTTC.

This chain joins TRBV7-2 and TRBJ2-1; perhaps TRBD2 as D (5 bases). CDR3 length equals 15 residues. Germline V gene sequence: CDR1 SGHTA, CDR2 FQGNSA. Between the trimmed V and J ends, which lost 5 bases and 5 bases, there was a span of 16 bases. Written as DNA, the CDR3 is TGTGCCAGCAGCCCCACTAGTGACCCAAACAATGAGCAGTTCTTC. Its translation is CASSPTSDPNNEQFF.

The chain is built from TRBV28 and TRBJ2-5; TRBD2 aligns across 8 bases. J gave up 5 bases and V 3 bases, and 5 bases lay outside the gene matches. The germline V gene has CDR1 MDHEN and CDR2 SYDVKM. The CDR3 is 14 amino acids. DNA for the CDR3: TGTGCCAGCAGTTTCTCCGGGGGGGTGGAGACCCAGTACTTC. Translating gives CASSFSGGVETQYF.

The chain links TRBV6-1 to TRBJ2-1, with TRBD1 as a possible D gene (5 bases). The V gene's germline CDR1 is MNHNS and CDR2 SASEGT. Trimming took off 0 bases at V and 1 base at J, with 16 bases between the two ends. This CDR3 region has 18 residues. The CDR3 reads CASSEARGWETSYNEQFF. Written as DNA, the CDR3 is TGTGCCAGCAGTGAAGCTAGGGGCTGGGAAACGTCCTACAATGAGCAGTTCTTC.

The CDR3 nucleotides read TGTGCCAGCAGCTTAGCCCTAGCGCCTACCCATGAGCAGTTCTTC. Translating gives CASSLALAPTHEQFF. The chain has TRBV7-9 and TRBJ2-1; D is possibly TRBD2 (6 bases). Trimming stripped 0 bases from V and 8 bases from J, with 14 bases between. This CDR3 has 15 residues. In germline, CDR1 is SEHNR, CDR2 FQNEAQ (reference sequence).